Listed below are T cell receptor beta chains from one sample, sequenced in a study of T cell changes during pregnancy in multiple sclerosis. TCRdb's table, derived via immunoSEQ multiplex PCR, lists solely in-frame clones and lacks some. The sample has some 40,000 clones; roughly 94% are singletons. The specimen was peripheral blood, collected in the third trimester of pregnancy. Source of these receptors: a female donor with multiple sclerosis, enrolled in a pregnancy study. Each CDR3 is given with its conserved first and last residue. A D gene is named only where the DNA matches it firmly. Not all rows give a size; the values are once, few, many and, for expanded clones, a class.

>TRBV30|.|.|TRBJ1-4
TGTGCCTGGAGTTCAGGGGTAACTAATGAAAAACTGTTTTTT
CAWSSGVTNEKLFF
>TRBV2|.|TRBD1|TRBJ2-7
TGTGCCAGCAGGGGACAGGGGCTCCACGAGCAGTACTTC
CASRGQGLHEQYF
>TRBV9|once|TRBD2|TRBJ2-1
TGTGCCAGCAGCGCCCGACGGACTAGCGGGAGAGGGCAAGATGAGCAGTTCTTC
CASSARRTSGRGQDEQFF
>TRBV11-3|.|TRBD1|TRBJ2-7
TGTGCCAGCAGCTTCGCGGGGACAGGGTACTACGAGCAGTACTTC
CASSFAGTGYYEQYF
>TRBV19|.|TRBD2|TRBJ2-7
TGTGCCAGTAGTCCTGGACTAGCGAGCCACGAGCAGTACTTC
CASSPGLASHEQYF
>TRBV5-6|.|TRBD1|TRBJ1-2
TGTGCCAGCAGCCTCGGTGACAGGGGTATCTATGGCTACACCTTC
CASSLGDRGIYGYTF
>TRBV7-9|.|TRBD1|TRBJ2-7
TGTGCCAGCAGCCACAGACAGGGCTACGAGCAGTACTTC
CASSHRQGYEQYF
>TRBV2|.|.|TRBJ2-3
TGTGCCAGCAGTGAGACTAGTCTCGGGGAAGATACGCAGTATTTT
CASSETSLGEDTQYF
>TRBV7-2|.|.|TRBJ2-1
TGTGCCAGCAGCCCATCCTACCTCGAGCAGTTCTTC
CASSPSYLEQFF
>TRBV11-2|.|TRBD1|TRBJ2-3
TGTGCCAGCAGCACAGGGGCCACCACAGATACGCAGTATTTT
CASSTGATTDTQYF
>TRBV5-3|.|TRBD1|TRBJ1-4
TGTGCCAGAAGTATGGGGAAGACAGGGAGAGGGGAAAAACTGTTTTTT
CARSMGKTGRGEKLFF
>TRBV28|.|.|TRBJ2-7
TGTGCCAGCAGTGAGGAGGGCTCCTCCTACGAGCAGTACTTC
CASSEEGSSYEQYF
>TRBV10-2|.|.|TRBJ2-4
TGCGCCAGCAGATATCAGGCCAAAAACATTCAGTACTTC
CASRYQAKNIQYF
>TRBV28|.|.|TRBJ1-4
TGTGCCAGCAGTCACAATGGTAATGAAAAACTGTTTTTT
CASSHNGNEKLFF
>TRBV5-1|.|TRBD2|TRBJ2-7
TGCGCCAGCAGGCCTTCTAGCGGGAGTAACGAGCAGTACTTC
CASRPSSGSNEQYF
>TRBV2|.|.|TRBJ2-2
TGTGCCAGCAGCGGGTCGGTCCGCGGGGAGCTGTTTTTT
CASSGSVRGELFF
>TRBV11-3|.|.|TRBJ2-3
TGTGCCAGCAGCTTATCGACAGGCGGCTCCACAGATACGCAGTATTTT
CASSLSTGGSTDTQYF
>TRBV6-1|medium-sized|TRBD1|TRBJ1-5
TGTGCCAGCAGTGCTGCCGGGACAGGGAGTCAGCCCCAGCATTTT
CASSAAGTGSQPQHF
>TRBV25-1|.|TRBD2|TRBJ2-1
TGTGCCAGCACCTCAAGCGGGGACTTAAGGAATGAGCAGTTCTTC
CASTSSGDLRNEQFF
>TRBV28|.|.|TRBJ2-2
TGTGCCAGCAGCCCGCCGGCGGGTTCAACCGGGGAGCTGTTTTTT
CASSPPAGSTGELFF
>TRBV9|.|.|TRBJ2-1
TGTGCCAGCAGCGCGACTGGGAGCTCCTACAATGAGCAGTTCTTC
CASSATGSSYNEQFF
>TRBV6-1|.|.|TRBJ1-2
TGTGCCAGCAGTGAGCAGGCCTATGGCTACACCTTC
CASSEQAYGYTF
>TRBV7-9|.|TRBD1|TRBJ1-3
TGTGCCAGCAGCGAGACAGGAGGGACAGGGGGCTCTGGAAACACCATATATTTT
CASSETGGTGGSGNTIYF
>TRBV28|.|.|TRBJ2-7
TGTGCCAGCAGTTTACGTGACAGTCCGACCTACGAGCAGTACTTC
CASSLRDSPTYEQYF
>TRBV9|.|TRBD1|TRBJ1-3
TGTGCCAGCAGCGTAGACGGGACAGGGTCTGGAAACACCATATATTTT
CASSVDGTGSGNTIYF
>TRBV5-8|.|.|TRBJ1-1
TGTGCCAGCAGCCTATTACAGGGAAAGGGGACTGAAGCTTTCTTT
CASSLLQGKGTEAFF
>TRBV20-1|few|TRBD2|TRBJ2-7
TGCAGTGCTGATTCTAGCGGGAATAAGTACTTC
CSADSSGNKYF
>TRBV7-9|.|TRBD1|TRBJ1-3
TGTGCCAGCAGCATCCCGGGACAGGGATCTGGAAACACCATATATTTT
CASSIPGQGSGNTIYF
>TRBV5-1|.|.|TRBJ2-5
TGCGCCAGCAGCTTGGGGGGGCGAGAGACCCAGTACTTC
CASSLGGRETQYF
>TRBV28|once|.|TRBJ2-1
TGTGCCGGATCCCAGGCTAGCTGGACCAATGAGCAGTTCTTC
CAGSQASWTNEQFF
>TRBV5-1|.|TRBD1|TRBJ1-2
TGCGCCAGCAGCTCTTGGACAGGGGAAGATGGCTACACCTTC
CASSSWTGEDGYTF
>TRBV27|.|TRBD1|TRBJ1-4
TGTGCCAGCAGTTCCCGGACAGGGGGTAAAACTAATGAAAAACTGTTTTTT
CASSSRTGGKTNEKLFF
>TRBV19|once|.|TRBJ2-2
TGTGCCAGTAGTATTAACAGCCTCACCGGGGAGCTGTTTTTT
CASSINSLTGELFF
>TRBV29-1|.|TRBD2|TRBJ2-7
TGCAGCGTGCGGGGGAGCTACGAGCAGTACTTC
CSVRGSYEQYF
>TRBV2|.|.|TRBJ1-1
TGTGCCAGCAGTGAAGTTCTTTCGGGGACACCGAACACTGAAGCTTTCTTT
CASSEVLSGTPNTEAFF
>TRBV7-2|.|TRBD2|TRBJ2-1
TGTGCCAGCAGGCTTTCAGGCGGGAGGGTCGCCTACAATGAGCAGTTCTTC
CASRLSGGRVAYNEQFF
>TRBV12-5|.|TRBD1|TRBJ1-5
TGTGCTAGTGGTTTAGGAACAGGGGGTAGCAATCAGCCCCAGCATTTT
CASGLGTGGSNQPQHF
>TRBV10-2|.|.|TRBJ2-1
TGCGCCAGCAGTGAGAGGCGTGGCGGGACGCATGACAATGAGCAGTTCTTC
CASSERRGGTHDNEQFF
>TRBV6-1|.|.|TRBJ1-1
TGTGCCAGCAGACAGACAGGAAAAGCCACTGAAGCTTTCTTT
CASRQTGKATEAFF
>TRBV5-1|.|.|TRBJ1-2
TGCGCCAGCAGCGGAACCGGGACAACCTATGGCTACACCTTC
CASSGTGTTYGYTF
>TRBV27|.|TRBD2|TRBJ2-1
TGTGCCAGCAGGCACCTAGCGGGGGGCCCATACAATGAGCAGTTCTTC
CASRHLAGGPYNEQFF
>TRBV29-1|.|.|TRBJ2-7
TGCAGCGTTGACCTTAGGAAAGGGGCCTTATACGAGCAGTACTTC
CSVDLRKGALYEQYF
>TRBV2|.|.|TRBJ2-2
TGTGCCAGCAGTGAAGTCCTACTAGCATCCGGGGAGCTGTTTTTT
CASSEVLLASGELFF
>TRBV27|.|.|TRBJ2-7
TGTGCCAGCAGATTCAGGGGCGCCCCGGGGGGCGAGCAGTACTTC
CASRFRGAPGGEQYF
>TRBV6-1|.|TRBD1|TRBJ1-6
TGTGCCAGCAGTGAAGCTCAGGACAGGGGTTCACCCCTCCACTTT
CASSEAQDRGSPLHF
>TRBV2|.|.|TRBJ2-7
TGTGCCAGCAGTTTTTTAGGCGGAGGGGTTAGCTACGAGCAGTACTTC
CASSFLGGGVSYEQYF
>TRBV7-2|.|.|TRBJ1-1
TGTGCCAGCAGCGCGAGTGGAGTCACTGAAGCTTTCTTT
CASSASGVTEAFF
>TRBV19|.|.|TRBJ2-6
TGTGCCAGCTACAACAGGGCTGGGGCCAACGTCCTGACTTTC
CASYNRAGANVLTF
>TRBV4-3|.|TRBD2|TRBJ2-1
TGCGCCAGCAGCCCGAGACTAGCGGGGGGCCAAAATGAGCAGTTCTTC
CASSPRLAGGQNEQFF
>TRBV6-1|.|.|TRBJ2-2
TGTGCCAGCAGGGGGGCGCGGAACACCGGGGAGCTGTTTTTT
CASRGARNTGELFF
>TRBV7-9|.|.|TRBJ2-3
TGTGCCAGCAGCCGAAGACAGGATCGGGATACGCAGTATTTT
CASSRRQDRDTQYF
>TRBV7-9|.|.|TRBJ2-7
TGTGCCAGCAGCCCCCGGGGAGTCTACGAGCAGTACTTC
CASSPRGVYEQYF
>TRBV27|.|.|TRBJ1-5
TGTGCCAGCGCTATAAGAGAAGGCAATCAGCCCCAGCATTTT
CASAIREGNQPQHF
>TRBV11-2|once|TRBD1|TRBJ2-6
TGTGCCAGCAGCCTGGGAACCGGGACAGGACTCTCTGGGGCCAACGTCCTGACTTTC
CASSLGTGTGLSGANVLTF
>TRBV27|once|TRBD1|TRBJ2-1
TGTGCCAGCCGGGACAGGGGTTACAATGAGCAGTTCTTC
CASRDRGYNEQFF